This T cell receptor (beta chain) is drawn from a study of cytomegalovirus exposure and HLA in healthy donors. Generated by immunoSEQ multiplex PCR, the TCRdb table keeps only in-frame clones and is missing some. The table records about 250,000 clones, about 90% of them present only once. Germline V lookup: CDR1 MNHEY, CDR2 SVGAGI. The junction had 12 bases not matched to a gene; V was cut back by 7 bases and J by 6 bases. This CDR3 spans 15 amino acids. The receptor was derived from a man aged 18 to 29 in good health and CMV-seropositive. This chain links TRBV6-5 with TRBJ2-1, with 7 bases fitting TRBD1. The sequenced sample was PBMCs. The CDR3 reads CASTSLTGVSNEQFF. CDR3 in DNA: TGTGCCAGCACCTCCCTAACAGGGGTCTCCAATGAGCAGTTCTTC.